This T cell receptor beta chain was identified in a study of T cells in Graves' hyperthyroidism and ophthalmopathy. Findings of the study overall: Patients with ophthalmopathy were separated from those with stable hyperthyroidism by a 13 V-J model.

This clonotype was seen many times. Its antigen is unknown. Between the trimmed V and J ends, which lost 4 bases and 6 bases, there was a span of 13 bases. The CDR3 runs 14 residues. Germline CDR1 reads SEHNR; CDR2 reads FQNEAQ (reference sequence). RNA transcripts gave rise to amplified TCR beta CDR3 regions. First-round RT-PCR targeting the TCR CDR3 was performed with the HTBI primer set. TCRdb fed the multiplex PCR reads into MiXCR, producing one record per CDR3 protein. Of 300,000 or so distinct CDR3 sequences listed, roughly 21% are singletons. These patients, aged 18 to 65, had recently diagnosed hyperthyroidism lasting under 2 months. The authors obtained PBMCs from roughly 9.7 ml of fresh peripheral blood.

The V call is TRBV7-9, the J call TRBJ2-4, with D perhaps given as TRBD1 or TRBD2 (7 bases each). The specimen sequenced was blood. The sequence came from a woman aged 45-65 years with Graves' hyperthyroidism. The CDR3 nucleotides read TGTGCCAGCAGCTCTGGGGGGGACAGAAACATTCAGTACTTC. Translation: CASSSGGDRNIQYF.